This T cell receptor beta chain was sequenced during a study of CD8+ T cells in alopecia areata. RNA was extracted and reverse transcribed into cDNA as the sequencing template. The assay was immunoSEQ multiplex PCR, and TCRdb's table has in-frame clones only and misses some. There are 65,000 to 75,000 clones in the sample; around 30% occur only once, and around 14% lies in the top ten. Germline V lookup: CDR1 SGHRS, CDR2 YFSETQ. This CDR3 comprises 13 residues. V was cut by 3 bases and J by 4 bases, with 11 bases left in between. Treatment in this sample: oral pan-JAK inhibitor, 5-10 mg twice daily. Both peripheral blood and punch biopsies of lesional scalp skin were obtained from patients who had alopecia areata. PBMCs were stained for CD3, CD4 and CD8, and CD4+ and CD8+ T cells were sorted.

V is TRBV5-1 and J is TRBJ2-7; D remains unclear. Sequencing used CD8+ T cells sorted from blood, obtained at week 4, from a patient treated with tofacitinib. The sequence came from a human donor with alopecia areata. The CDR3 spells CASSWTGHYEQYF. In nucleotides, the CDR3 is TGCGCCAGCAGCTGGACCGGCCATTACGAGCAGTACTTC.